The subject of this entry is one TCR beta chain. Its target is not known. This entry comes from a study of T-cell memory formation after mild COVID-19. Study-wide findings and caveats: For contracting clones, CD4+ ones sat mainly in CM and EM, CD8+ in EMRA. Pre-infection memory contained some responding clones, which suggested that cross-reactive memory had joined.

TCRdb analysed the 5' RACE reads with MiXCR anew, one entry per CDR3 protein. The table has a few hundred thousand distinct CDR3 sequences, under 25% seen once. CDR1 is SGHVS, CDR2 FNYEAQ, per germline. With V trimmed by 3 bases and J by 3 bases, 2 bases remained unmatched. The CDR3 runs to 14 residues. The chain links TRBV7-6 to TRBJ2-3, with TRBD2 matching 8 bases. The TCR comes from an adult woman who had mild COVID-19 (a few samples of this study predate the infection). Cell type and time point are not known. The sequencing sample was made of PBMCs or a T cell subset sorted from them (not recorded which). CDR3 loop: CASSFSGETDTQYF. In DNA, the CDR3 is TGTGCCAGCAGCTTTAGCGGGGAAACAGATACGCAGTATTTT.